This T cell receptor beta chain was identified during a study of blood T cell repertoires in COVID-19. Study summary: Collection of acute and convalescent COVID-19 samples took place in the United States, Italy and Spain. PBMCs, B-cell-depleted T cells, or T cells provided the cDNA or gDNA that made up the material.

Original processing methods: Quantification of nucleated cells was approximated via reference gene primer amplification. Measured with immunoSEQ multiplex PCR; TCRdb has only the in-frame clones, and not every one. V, J and clone size were drawn from that table, and D and trimming were deduced from the DNA. The table lists under 250,000 clones, around 83% of them singletons. The CDR3 runs 13 residues. In germline, CDR1 is LGHNT, CDR2 FRNRAP. Trimming stripped 2 bases from V and 7 bases from J, with 12 bases between. The source of this sequence is a man in his forties with active or convalescent COVID-19. The chain uses TRBV12-5 and TRBJ2-7; D not certain. Sequenced material: peripheral blood. The CDR3 protein is CASGLFVQAEQYF. DNA for the CDR3: TGTGCTAGTGGTTTGTTTGTGCAGGCTGAGCAGTACTTC.